What follows describes a single T cell receptor beta chain. This sample stems from a study of blood T cell repertoires in COVID-19. Measured with immunoSEQ multiplex PCR; TCRdb has only the in-frame clones, and not every one. Of about 160,000 clones in the sample, around 85% were seen once. V was clipped by 4 bases and J by 3 bases, with 13 bases between them. The CDR3 is 15 residues long. CDR1 SGHVS and CDR2 FNYEAQ come from the germline V gene. The source material was PBMCs or T cells enriched from blood (not recorded which). This chain connects TRBV7-6 to TRBJ2-1, with no clear D. The receptor was derived from a woman in her thirties or forties with acute COVID-19. Written as DNA, the CDR3 is TGTGCCAGCAGCTCCCTCGTGGCCAGCTACAATGAGCAGTTCTTC. Encoded protein: CASSSLVASYNEQFF.